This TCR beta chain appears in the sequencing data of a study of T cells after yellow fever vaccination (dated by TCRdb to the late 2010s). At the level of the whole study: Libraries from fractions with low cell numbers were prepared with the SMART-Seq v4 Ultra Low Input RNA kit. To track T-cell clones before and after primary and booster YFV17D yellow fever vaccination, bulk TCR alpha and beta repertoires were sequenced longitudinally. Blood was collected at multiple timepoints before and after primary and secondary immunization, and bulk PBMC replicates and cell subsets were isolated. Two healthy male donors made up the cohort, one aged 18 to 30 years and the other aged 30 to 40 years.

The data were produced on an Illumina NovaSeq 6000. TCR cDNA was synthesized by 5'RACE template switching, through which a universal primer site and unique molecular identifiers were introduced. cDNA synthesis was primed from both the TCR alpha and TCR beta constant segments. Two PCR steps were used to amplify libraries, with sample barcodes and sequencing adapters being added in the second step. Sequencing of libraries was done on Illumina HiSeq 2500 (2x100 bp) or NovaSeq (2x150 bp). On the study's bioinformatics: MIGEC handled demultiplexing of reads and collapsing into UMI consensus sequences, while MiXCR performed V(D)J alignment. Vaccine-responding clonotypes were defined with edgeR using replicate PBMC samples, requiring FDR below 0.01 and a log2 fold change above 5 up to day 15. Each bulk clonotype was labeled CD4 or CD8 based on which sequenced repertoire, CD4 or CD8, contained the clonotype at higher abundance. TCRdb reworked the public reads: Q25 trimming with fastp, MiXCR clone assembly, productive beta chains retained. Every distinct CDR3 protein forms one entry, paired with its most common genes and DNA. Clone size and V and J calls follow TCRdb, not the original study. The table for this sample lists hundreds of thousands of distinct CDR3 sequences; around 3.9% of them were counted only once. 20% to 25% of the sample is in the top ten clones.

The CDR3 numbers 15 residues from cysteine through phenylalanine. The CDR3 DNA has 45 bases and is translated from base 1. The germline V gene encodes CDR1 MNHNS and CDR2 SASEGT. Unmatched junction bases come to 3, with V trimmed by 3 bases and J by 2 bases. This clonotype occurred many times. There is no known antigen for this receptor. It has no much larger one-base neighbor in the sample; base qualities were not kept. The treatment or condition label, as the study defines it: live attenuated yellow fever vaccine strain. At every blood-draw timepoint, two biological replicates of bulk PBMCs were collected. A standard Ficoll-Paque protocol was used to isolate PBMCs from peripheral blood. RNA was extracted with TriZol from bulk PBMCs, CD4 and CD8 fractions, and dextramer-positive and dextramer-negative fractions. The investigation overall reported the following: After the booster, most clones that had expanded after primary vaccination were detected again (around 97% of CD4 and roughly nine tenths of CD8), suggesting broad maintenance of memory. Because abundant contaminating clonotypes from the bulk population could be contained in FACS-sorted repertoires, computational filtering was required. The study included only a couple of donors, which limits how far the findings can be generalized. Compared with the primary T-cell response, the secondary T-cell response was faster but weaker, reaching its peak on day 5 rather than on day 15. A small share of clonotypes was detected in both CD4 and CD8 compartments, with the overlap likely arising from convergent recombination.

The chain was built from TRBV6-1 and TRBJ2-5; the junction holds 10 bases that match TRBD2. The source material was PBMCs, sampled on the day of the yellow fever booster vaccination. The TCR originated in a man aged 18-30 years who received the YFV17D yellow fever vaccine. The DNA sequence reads TGTGCCAGCAGTGATGCTAGCGGGGGACAAGAGACCCAGTACTTC. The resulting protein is CASSDASGGQETQYF.